Presented here are 22 T cell receptor beta chains from one specimen sequenced in a study of molecular identifiers for immune sequencing clone quantification. MiXCR, run by TCRdb on the PCR reads, gives a single entry per CDR3 protein. The table has fewer than 350,000 distinct CDR3 sequences, roughly 24% seen once. Sequencing used naive CD8+ T cells from blood, with Jurkat cell RNA spiked in. The subset here: FACS-sorted CD8+CD4-CCR7+CD45RA+ naive T cells. The receptors stem from a human donor in good health. Some libraries in this study had Jurkat cell RNA spiked in.

This chain uses TRBV29-1 with TRBJ2-7; 8 bases agree with TRBD1. This CDR3 contains 13 residues. Germline-derived CDR1 and CDR2 are SQVTM and ANQGSEA. V shed 7 bases and J 4 bases; nucleotides not matched to a gene: 9. CDR3 nucleotide sequence: TGCAGCGCTACCTCCGACAGGGGTTACGAGCAGTACTTC. Amino acid sequence: CSATSDRGYEQYF.

This clonotype was seen many times. V is TRBV25-1 and J is TRBJ2-3, with a possible D match to TRBD1 (6 bases). Trimming stripped 4 bases from V and 4 bases from J, with 9 bases between. Germline assignment: CDR1 MGHDK and CDR2 SYGVNS. This CDR3 contains 13 residues. CDR3 loop: CASSGRTADTQYF. The CDR3 bases are TGTGCCAGCAGTGGCAGGACAGCAGATACGCAGTATTTT.

This clonotype was seen repeatedly, ten times or more. CDR3 amino acids: CASRLGQGPDTQYF. The CDR3 DNA reads TGTGCCAGCAGATTAGGACAGGGGCCAGATACGCAGTATTTT. V and J are TRBV25-1 and TRBJ2-3; TRBD1 aligns across 9 bases. Trimming at V came to 6 bases and at J to 4 bases, leaving 5 bases not matched to a gene. CDR1 is MGHDK and CDR2 is SYGVNS in the germline V gene. CDR3 length: 14 residues.

This clonotype was observed a few times. The chain is built from TRBV19 and TRBJ1-5, with D unclear. The CDR3 is made up of 15 amino acids. The V end lost 4 bases, the J end lost 7 bases, and 17 bases lay between the germline ends. Per germline, CDR1 LNHDA and CDR2 SQIVND (reference sequence). CDR3 nucleotide sequence: TGTGCCAGTAGTACTGACATCTCGGGCGAGCAGCCCCAGCATTTT. Protein product: CASSTDISGEQPQHF.

The chain couples TRBV2 to TRBJ1-5; D perhaps matches TRBD1 (5 bases). This CDR3 has 14 residues. Germline CDR1 and CDR2: SNHLY and FYNNEI. Trimming pared 3 bases from V and 9 bases from J, leaving 15 bases between. The CDR3 sequence is CASSELGTDRPQHF. The DNA of the CDR3 is TGTGCCAGCAGTGAGCTAGGGACGGATCGGCCCCAGCATTTT.

This clonotype was recorded at least ten times. The V gene is TRBV13, the J gene TRBJ1-5; no firm D call. Looked up from germline, CDR1 is PRHDT and CDR2 is FYEKMQ (reference sequence). CDR3 size: 14 residues. V lost 0 bases and J 7 bases, leaving 10 bases between the germline ends. The CDR3 here is CASSLGLRKQPQHF. In nucleotides, the CDR3 is TGTGCCAGCAGCTTAGGCCTTCGAAAGCAGCCCCAGCATTTT.

The J gene is TRBJ1-2, the V gene TRBV29-1; 10 bases fit TRBD1. The CDR3 contains 14 residues. V trimming: 4 bases; J trimming: 2 bases; junction bases outside the gene matches: 4. The germline V gene encodes CDR1 SQVTM and CDR2 ANQGSEA. The CDR3 sequence is CSVAGTGDNYGYTF. The CDR3 bases are TGCAGCGTTGCTGGGACAGGGGACAACTATGGCTACACCTTC.

As to this clonotype: One end of the junction fails to match germline, which may point to a read error. V is TRBV3-1 and J is TRBJ1-5; D is ambiguous. The CDR3 totals 15 residues. Germline lookup yields CDR1 LGHDT and CDR2 YNNKEL (reference sequence). The DNA of the CDR3 is TGTGCCAGCAGCCAAGAACCGGGGAGCAATCAGCCCCAGCGTTTT. Translated, it gives CASSQEPGSNQPQRF.

Only a few counts were recorded for this clonotype. This chain joins TRBV7-9 and TRBJ1-1, with TRBD1 identical over 8 bases. The CDR3 covers 12 residues. Trimming took 11 bases from V and 7 from J; bases not matched to a gene: 9. Germline-derived CDR1 and CDR2 are SEHNR and FQNEAQ (reference sequence). CDR3 sequence: CALEDREGEAFF. The CDR3 region has the DNA TGTGCCTTAGAGGACAGGGAGGGTGAAGCTTTCTTT.

This clonotype was recorded at least ten times. A read error may produce the germline difference seen at one junction end. The chain employs TRBV7-9 and TRBJ1-5; TRBD1 might be the D (6 bases). Germline CDR1 reads SEHNR; CDR2 reads FQNEAQ (reference sequence). The CDR3 is 14 residues long. CDR3 sequence reads: CASSLGGGNQPQHF. In DNA, the CDR3 is TGTGCCAGCAGTTTAGGGGGTGGCAATCAGCCCCAGCATTTT. Full variable domain (outside the CDR3, taken from reference TRBV7-9 and TRBJ1-5): DTGVSQNPRHKITKRGQNVTFRCDPISEHNRLYWYRQTLGQGPEFLTYFQNEAQLEKSRLLSDRFSAERPKGSFSTLEIQRTEQGDSAMYLCASSLGGGNQPQHFGDGTRLSIL.

This clonotype was recorded at least ten times. The J gene is TRBJ2-4, the V gene TRBV7-6; D is undetermined. Germline V lookup: CDR1 SGHVS, CDR2 FNYEAQ. The CDR3 consists of 13 residues. Trimming shortened V by 2 bases and J by 8 bases, and 10 bases separated the two germline ends. CDR3 DNA: TGTGCCAGCAGCTTAAAGCGCTTTGACATTCAGTACTTC. This codes for CASSLKRFDIQYF.

The rearrangement links TRBV7-9 to TRBJ2-7; TRBD1 is a possible D gene (6 bases). V gave up 5 bases and J gave up 0 bases, with 14 bases separating them. The CDR3 totals 15 residues. Germline V CDR1 and CDR2: SEHNR, FQNEAQ (reference sequence). CDR3 sequence reads: CASSPGVGASYEQYF. The CDR3 coding sequence is TGTGCCAGCAGCCCAGGGGTAGGCGCCTCCTACGAGCAGTACTTC.

This rearrangement joins TRBV24-1 to TRBJ2-3, with 16 bases fitting TRBD2. This CDR3 is built from 19 residues. In germline, CDR1 is KGHDR, CDR2 SFDVKD. Germline trimming cut 2 bases from V and 1 base from J; bases unmatched to any gene: 5. This CDR3 reads CATSDSGLAGGGGTDTQYF. CDR3 DNA sequence: TGTGCCACCAGTGATTCGGGACTAGCGGGAGGGGGTGGCACAGATACGCAGTATTTT.

This clonotype has only one observation. This chain links TRBV6-2 or TRBV6-3 with TRBJ2-3; D remains unclear. The last part of the DNA fits TRBJ1-5 better; the J call may be wrong. CDR3 length: 15 residues. CDR1 and CDR2 (germline): MNHEY, SVGEGT. The CDR3 loop is CASSYFPVSEYTQHF. CDR3 nucleotides: TGTGCCAGCAGTTACTTTCCGGTTAGCGAATATACGCAGCATTTT.

This clonotype was counted ten times or more. The genes are TRBV29-1 and TRBJ1-4; D unclear. Germline values: CDR1 SQVTM, CDR2 ANQGSEA. The V and J ends lost 7 bases and 8 bases respectively, with 11 bases between them. The CDR3 loop spans 11 amino acids. The CDR3 bases are TGCAGCGCACCAGTGGCAGAAAAACTGTTTTTT. Encoded protein: CSAPVAEKLFF.

As regards this clonotype: This sequence may be a read error, since a much larger clone differs from it by one base. This rearrangement joins TRBV5-1 to TRBJ2-7, with 9 bases lining up with TRBD1. Looked up from germline, CDR1 is SGHRS and CDR2 is YFSETQ. This CDR3 spans 16 amino acids. CDR3: CASSLTGQGVFYEQSF. CDR3 in DNA: TGCGCCAGCAGCTTGACGGGACAGGGAGTTTTCTACGAGCAGTCCTTC. Full variable domain (outside the CDR3, taken from reference TRBV5-1 and TRBJ2-7): KAGVTQTPRYLIKTRGQQVTLSCSPISGHRSVSWYQQTPGQGLQFLFEYFSETQRNKGNFPGRFSGRQFSNSRSEMNVSTLELGDSALYLCASSLTGQGVFYEQSFGPGTRLTVT.

This clonotype has a count of ten or more. Written as DNA, the CDR3 is TGTGCCAGCAGTCTCGGACAGGGGGCGGAGACCCAGTACTTC. It is translated as CASSLGQGAETQYF. This chain uses TRBV7-6 with TRBJ2-5, with TRBD1 matching over 11 bases. The V gene end was trimmed by 6 bases and the J gene end by 5 bases; junction bases not matched to a gene: 5. Germline CDR1 SGHVS, CDR2 FNYEAQ. The CDR3 covers 14 residues.

This clonotype was observed many times. The V gene is TRBV7-6, the J gene TRBJ2-7, with D perhaps TRBD1 (6 bases). From germline, CDR1 is SGHVS and CDR2 FNYEAQ. The CDR3 loop spans 14 amino acids. Deletions cut 6 bases from V and 3 bases from J, with 15 bases between. The CDR3 here is CASSLYMDSYEQYF. CDR3 DNA: TGTGCCAGCAGTTTATATATGGACAGCTACGAGCAGTACTTC.

This clonotype was recorded a few times. This chain links TRBV28 with TRBJ2-7, with 7 nucleotides matching TRBD2. The CDR3 contains 15 residues. Germline values: CDR1 MDHEN, CDR2 SYDVKM. V shed 5 bases and J 0 bases; nucleotides not matched to a gene: 7. In nucleotides, the CDR3 is TGTGCCAGCAGTCTGAGAGGGAGGGCCTCCTACGAGCAGTACTTC. Encoded protein: CASSLRGRASYEQYF.

About this clonotype: One base away lies a much larger clone, so this may be a sequencing read error. V usage is TRBV9 and J usage is TRBJ2-7, with a tentative D call TRBD2 (5 bases). Germline CDR1 and CDR2: SGDLS and YYNGEE. V was shortened by 4 bases and J by 6 bases, with 11 bases between the two germline ends. The CDR3 loop spans 12 amino acids. The CDR3 loop is CASSRGGFEQYF. CDR3 nucleotide sequence: TGTGCCAGCAGCCGGGGTGGATTCGAGCAGTACTTC.

This sequence joins TRBV2 and TRBJ2-3; no clear D. Germline-derived CDR1 and CDR2 are SNHLY and FYNNEI. CDR3 length: 13 residues. The V gene lost 8 bases and the J gene lost 4 bases, with 13 bases spanning the gap. CDR3 amino acids: CASLTIEADTQYF. CDR3 DNA: TGTGCCAGCTTAACGATCGAGGCAGATACGCAGTATTTT.

This clonotype was counted only a few times. The chain combines TRBV20-1 with TRBJ1-2; D is possibly TRBD1 (6 bases). CDR1 is DFQATT, CDR2 SNEGSKA, per germline (reference sequence). Deletions cut 6 bases from V and 4 bases from J, with 24 bases between. There are 16 residues in the CDR3. The CDR3 protein is CSARWDTTLESYGYTF. CDR3 bases: TGCAGTGCCAGATGGGACACTACTCTTGAAAGCTATGGCTACACCTTC.